This is a list of T cell receptor beta chains from one sample in a study of T cell responses to AZD1222 COVID-19 vaccine. Profiling relied on immunoSEQ multiplex PCR, and the TCRdb table lists in-frame clones only, not all of them. The data hold 35,000 to 45,000 clones, with about three quarters observed a single time. The sample here was peripheral blood, taken on day 0 of AZD1222 vaccination. These receptors were obtained from an adult in good health. Both conserved end residues are part of each CDR3. The D gene is left open where the match is weak. A clone size is listed for some rows: how often the clone was seen (once, few, many), or a class if it is expanded.

.	TRBD1	TRBV11-2	TRBJ2-2	TGTGCCAGCAGCTTGGGGACAGGGGTTAACACCGGGGAGCTGTTTTTT	CASSLGTGVNTGELFF
.	.	TRBV5-1	TRBJ1-1	TGCGCCAGCAGCTTGGGGGGGCCAAACACTGAAGCTTTCTTT	CASSLGGPNTEAFF
.	.	TRBV9	TRBJ2-3	TGTGCCAGCAGCGTAGACTATTCCCCTAGCACAGATACGCAGTATTTT	CASSVDYSPSTDTQYF
.	.	TRBV6-2/TRBV6-3	TRBJ1-5	TGTGCCAGCAGTTACCCCGAGAACAGGGTCGGAATACGCAATCAGCCCCAGCATTTT	CASSYPENRVGIRNQPQHF
.	TRBD1	TRBV6-6	TRBJ2-2	TGTGCCAGCAGTTACGAGACAGGGGCGGATGAGGAGCTGTTTTTT	CASSYETGADEELFF
.	.	TRBV5-4	TRBJ2-5	TGTGCCAGCAGCACCCCGGGACCAGTGGAGACCCAGTACTTC	CASSTPGPVETQYF
once	TRBD1	TRBV28	TRBJ1-4	TGTGCCAGCAGCCCAGGGGGTCAACGGGGGGAAAAACTGTTTTTT	CASSPGGQRGEKLFF
.	TRBD2	TRBV9	TRBJ2-3	TGTGCCAGCAGCGTAGGACTAGCGGGGGCAGATACGCAGTATTTT	CASSVGLAGADTQYF
.	.	TRBV7-9	TRBJ1-4	TGTGCCAGCAGCTTAGCGGTGGCAGGGAGTGAAAAACTGTTTTTT	CASSLAVAGSEKLFF
few	.	TRBV10-1	TRBJ2-7	TGCGCCAGCAGTGAAGAGGTTTCCTACGAGCAGTACTTC	CASSEEVSYEQYF